These 3 T cell receptor beta chains share one sample of origin, sequenced in a study of identical twins. TCRdb re-called the 5' RACE reads through MiXCR, storing one row per CDR3 protein. The repertoire consists of some 250,000 distinct CDR3 sequences, with over 5% occurring once and the leading ten covering about 14%. This same sample was also taken into another study, of T cells expressing NK-cell markers.

The specimen sequenced was CD8+ T cells sorted from blood. The receptors originated from a woman between 18 and 29 years old in good health.

The V gene is TRBV9, the J gene TRBJ2-3; the D is unclear. Germline V gene data show CDR1 as SGDLS and CDR2 as YYNGEE. Trimming removed 3 bases from V and 2 bases from J, with 13 bases in between. The CDR3 spans 15 residues. CDR3 sequence: CASSAVGGLTDTQYF. Here the CDR3 DNA reads TGTGCCAGCAGCGCGGTTGGCGGCCTCACAGATACGCAGTATTTT.

This clonotype has more than one count but fewer than ten. The chain has TRBV30 and TRBJ1-2, with D hard to call. Trimming removed 5 bases at V and 4 bases at J, with 11 bases between. Germline V gene lookup returns CDR1 GTSNPN and CDR2 SVGIG (reference sequence). The CDR3 length is 12 residues. CDR3 coding DNA: TGTGCCTGGGACCGAGATAGCTATGGCTACACCTTC. Translated, it gives CAWDRDSYGYTF.

The chain uses TRBV20-1 and TRBJ2-7; 9 nucleotides align to TRBD2. V was pared by 6 bases and J by 4 bases, with 13 bases of the junction left unmatched. The germline CDR1 and CDR2 sequences are DFQATT and SNEGSKA (reference sequence). The CDR3 is made up of 15 amino acids. CDR3 sequence: CSALAGRGSSYEQYF. The CDR3 DNA is TGCAGTGCGCTAGCGGGACGAGGGTCATCGTACGAGCAGTACTTC.